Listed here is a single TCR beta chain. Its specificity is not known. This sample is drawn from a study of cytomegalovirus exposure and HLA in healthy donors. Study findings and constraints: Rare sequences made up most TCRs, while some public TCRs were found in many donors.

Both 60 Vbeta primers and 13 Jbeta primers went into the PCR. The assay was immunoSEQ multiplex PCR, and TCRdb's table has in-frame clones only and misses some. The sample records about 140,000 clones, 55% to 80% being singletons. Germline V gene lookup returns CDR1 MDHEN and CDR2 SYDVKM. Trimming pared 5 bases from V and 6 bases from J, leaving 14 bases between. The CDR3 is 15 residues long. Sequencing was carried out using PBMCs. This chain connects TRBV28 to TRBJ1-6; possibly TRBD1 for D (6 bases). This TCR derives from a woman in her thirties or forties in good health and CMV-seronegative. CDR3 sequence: CASSNPQGTNSPLHF. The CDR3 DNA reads TGTGCCAGCAGTAACCCACAGGGCACTAATTCACCCCTCCACTTT.